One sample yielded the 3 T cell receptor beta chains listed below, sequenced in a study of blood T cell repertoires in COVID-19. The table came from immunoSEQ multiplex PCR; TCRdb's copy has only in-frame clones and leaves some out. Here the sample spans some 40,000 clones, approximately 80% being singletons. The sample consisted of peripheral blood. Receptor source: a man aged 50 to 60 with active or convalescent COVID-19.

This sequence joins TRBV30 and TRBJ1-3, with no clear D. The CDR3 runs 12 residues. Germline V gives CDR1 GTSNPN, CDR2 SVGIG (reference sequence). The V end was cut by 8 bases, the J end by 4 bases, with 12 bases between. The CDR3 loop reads CAGDEVGNTIYF. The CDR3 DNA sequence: TGTGCCGGAGACGAAGTCGGAAACACCATATATTTT.

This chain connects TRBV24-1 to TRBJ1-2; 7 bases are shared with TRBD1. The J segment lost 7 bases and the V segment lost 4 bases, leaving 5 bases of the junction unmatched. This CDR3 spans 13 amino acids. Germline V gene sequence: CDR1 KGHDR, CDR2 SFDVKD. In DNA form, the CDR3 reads TGTGCCACCAGTGACTCAGGGGGTTTTGGCTACACCTTC. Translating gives CATSDSGGFGYTF.

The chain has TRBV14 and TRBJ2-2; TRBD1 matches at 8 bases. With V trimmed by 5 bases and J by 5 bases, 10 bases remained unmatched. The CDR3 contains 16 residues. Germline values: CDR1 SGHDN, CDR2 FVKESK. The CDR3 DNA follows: TGTGCCAGCAGCGAATGGACAGGGTTGGCTACCGGGGAGCTGTTTTTT. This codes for CASSEWTGLATGELFF.